The T cell receptor (beta chain) described here comes from a study of T cells in women clearing cervical HPV infection (dated by TCRdb to between 2018 and 2020). The study in broad terms: Cases were 20 to 25 women with histologically confirmed HPV16-related CIN3 or worse, including a couple of invasive cancers. Controls were 25 women whose single incident HPV16 infection cleared within 12 months without precancer or cancer developing. Case blood was taken at the visit when the lesion was first identified, whereas control blood was taken when infection was no longer detected. For cases, the median interval between lesion detection and blood sampling was around 150 days, with an interquartile range of about 85 to 210 days. Since HLA typing was available for only a few women, HLA type could not be ruled out as a confounder. An exploratory proof-of-principle case-control study, nested within the Guanacaste HPV Natural History Study in Costa Rica, was conducted to compare TCR repertoires across cervical HPV16 outcomes. Cases were matched to controls by age within five years and by the year the sample was collected. Median age was 34 years in cases versus about 38 in controls, and baseline characteristics did not differ significantly. In the parent cohort, some 10,000 women aged 18 or older were enrolled in Guanacaste, Costa Rica, during about 1992 to 1994 and were followed for roughly seven years. Quality controls consisted of five blinded duplicates per group, for a total of some 60 samples made up of approximately 50 participants and roughly 10 replicates.

Every participant had a single incident cervical HPV16 infection, and women with prevalent HPV16 infections were excluded. Cervical HPV DNA was detected with MY09/MY11 PCR, and genotyping was done with dot-blot hybridization. Roughly 15 mL of heparinized blood was centrifuged, after which the buffy coat was aliquoted, frozen at -30 degrees C, and then stored at -80 degrees C. Genomic DNA was extracted from buffy coat specimens using QIAGEN kits. Measured from the cysteine to the phenylalanine, the CDR3 is 17 residues long. Only the CDR3 bases that were read are kept: 42 of them, in frame from base 1. Trimming takes 0 bases off V and 5 bases off J; junction bases not matched to a gene: 9. From a lookup of the germline V gene, CDR1 and CDR2 are SGHTA and FQGTGA. On this clone itself: The antigen it recognizes is unknown. Coverage ceases 3 residues before the CDR3 finishes, and the germline J gene fills in the end.

What the study reported, not specific to this receptor: Lower TRBV6-7 relative abundance was observed in cases than in controls (about 0.1% versus 0.15%; Bonferroni P = 0.0008). Random forest classifiers that combined richness and V gene abundances separated cases from controls with an estimated AUC of 0.83. Because of the cross-sectional design, the study could not determine whether the associations came before infection or resulted from infection, and neither effector/memory subsets nor HPV-specific T cells were isolated. CIN3+ cases had significantly higher TCR repertoire richness than controls across sequencing depths, but evenness did not differ between the groups. Because the number of T cells in each sample was unknown, differences in richness could reflect differing T-cell content rather than repertoire biology.

TCR beta CDR3 regions were amplified by multiplex PCR using the immunoSEQ assay from an average of about 1,200 ng genomic DNA per sample. The assay corrected primer bias using a complete synthetic TCR repertoire to establish an amplification baseline. The amplicons were sequenced using the Illumina platform. The authors processed their data as follows. Error correction of the sequences involved clustering with frequency ratios plus a modified nearest-neighbor algorithm, after which the sequences were analyzed in the immunoSEQ Analyzer using IMGT gene definitions. At each rarefaction depth, TCR richness and evenness were averaged across 20 rarefaction repeats, and any sample with fewer sequences than the depth was left out. Relative abundances of V, D and J genes were compared between groups using Wilcoxon rank sum tests, with FDR correction applied. In the blinded duplicates, the intraclass correlation was 90% to 96% for TCR richness and averaged about 80% across 55 to 75 gene segments. Not all clones reach the TCRdb copy of this immuneACCESS table, which keeps in-frame sequences only. Checked studies attribute under half of the gap to unresolved V genes and leave the rest unexplained. V and J calls and clone size are those listed in that table; D and trimming were worked out from the DNA. The sample table includes about 20,000 clones. The leading ten clones occupy over 6.5% of the sample.

This clonotype was obtained from a woman between 18 and 75 years old with a cervical HPV16 infection that either progressed to CIN3+ or cleared (not recorded which). The sequenced sample was blood buffy coat. The rearrangement joined TRBV7-3 to TRBJ2-3; 9 central bases correspond to TRBD2. The DNA read from the CDR3 is TGTGCCAGCAGCTTAACGGGTATTAGCGGGAGTCAAGATACG. Translated, it gives CASSLTGISGSQDT. The CDR3 as a whole reads CASSLTGISGSQDTQYF.